The rows below give T cell receptor beta chains drawn from one sample of a study of cytomegalovirus exposure and HLA in healthy donors. Produced via immunoSEQ multiplex PCR; TCRdb's table is partial and in-frame only. The sample holds 150,000 to 200,000 clones, 80% to 90% seen once. The specimen was PBMCs. The receptors derive from a man younger than 35 in good health and CMV-seropositive. CDR3s include the opening cysteine and the closing phenylalanine or tryptophan. A D gene is named only where the DNA matches it firmly. Rows give clone size only sometimes, using once, few, many, or a class for an expanded clone.

NA	NA	TRBV13	9	TRBJ2-7	TGTGCCAGCTGCGACGAGCAGTACTTC	CASCDEQYF
few	TRBD2	TRBV5-1	16	TRBJ2-7	TGCGCCAGCACTCTGGAAGCGGGGGGGCCGAACTACGAGCAGTACTTC	CASTLEAGGPNYEQYF
once	NA	TRBV30	11	TRBJ2-1	TGTGCCTGGAACGGCTACAATGAGCAGTTCTTC	CAWNGYNEQFF
NA	NA	TRBV18	14	TRBJ2-4	TGTGCCAGCTCATCCGGAGTAGGCAAAAACATTCAGTACTTC	CASSSGVGKNIQYF
NA	NA	TRBV6-1	15	TRBJ2-2	TGTGCCAGCACTTTTCCGGGAGTGGGGACCGGGGAGCTGTTTTTT	CASTFPGVGTGELFF
NA	TRBD1	TRBV7-2	14	TRBJ2-4	TGTGCCAGCAGCTTAGCGGACAGGGCAGACATTCAGTACTTC	CASSLADRADIQYF
NA	NA	TRBV27	14	TRBJ1-5	TGTGCCAGCTCTCCCCGAGCAGGCCATCAGCCCCAGCATTTT	CASSPRAGHQPQHF
NA	TRBD1	TRBV6-5	15	TRBJ1-2	TGTGCCAGCAGTTACCCCGGGACAGGGGCCTATGGCTACACCTTC	CASSYPGTGAYGYTF
NA	TRBD1	TRBV5-1	14	TRBJ2-7	TGCGCCAGCAGCCCCAGGACAGGGGTCCACGAGCAGTACTTC	CASSPRTGVHEQYF
NA	NA	TRBV19	14	TRBJ1-2	TGTGCCAGTAGTCTCGGGACATTTCGCTATGGCTACACCTTC	CASSLGTFRYGYTF
once	NA	TRBV5-1	16	TRBJ2-5	TGCGCCAGCAGCCCCCGGCAGGGGACGTACCAAGAGACCCAGTACTTC	CASSPRQGTYQETQYF
NA	NA	TRBV30	15	TRBJ2-7	TGTGCCTGGAGGCCAAGGACAGCGATGGCCTACGAGCAGTACTTC	CAWRPRTAMAYEQYF
NA	TRBD1	TRBV6-1	14	TRBJ2-5	TGTGCCAGCAGTGAACGGGACAGACAAGAGACCCAGTACTTC	CASSERDRQETQYF
NA	TRBD1	TRBV5-1	15	TRBJ2-7	TGCGCCAGCAGCTTGGCCGGGCAGGGGGCGGGCGAGCAGTACTTC	CASSLAGQGAGEQYF
NA	NA	TRBV5-6	15	TRBJ1-1	TGTGCCAGCAGCTTGGTGTCGGGGAAACACACTGAAGCTTTCTTT	CASSLVSGKHTEAFF
once	NA	TRBV5-6	15	TRBJ2-3	TGTGCCAGCAGCTTGGACAAACCAGGCACAGATACGCAGTATTTT	CASSLDKPGTDTQYF
NA	NA	TRBV4-3	17	TRBJ2-2	TGCGCCAGCAGCCAGGACGGCACTAGCAAATTGGGGGGGGAGCTGTTTTTT	CASSQDGTSKLGGELFF
NA	TRBD1	TRBV5-1	18	TRBJ2-3	TGCGCCAGCAGCTTTAGGTCGTACAGGGGATCGGAAACAGATACGCAGTATTTT	CASSFRSYRGSETDTQYF
once	TRBD1	TRBV15	14	TRBJ1-5	TGTGCCACCAGCCCTCGACAGGGGTACCAGCCCCAGCATTTT	CATSPRQGYQPQHF